This T cell receptor (beta chain) was found in a study of T-cell memory formation after mild COVID-19. Germline-derived CDR1 and CDR2 are LNHDA and SQIVND (reference sequence). The trim removed 7 bases at V and 4 bases at J, leaving 16 bases unmatched. This CDR3 region has 17 residues. Study results and limitations: The study found contracting CD4+ clones mainly in CM and EM and contracting CD8+ clones in EMRA. Among clones peaking at day 37 in the second wave, SARS-CoV-2 specificity remained unconfirmed.

This clonotype was found a few times. Its antigen is not known. From the 5' RACE reads, TCRdb called clonotypes with MiXCR, one entry per CDR3 protein. The table lists just over 150,000 distinct CDR3 sequences, roughly 31% of them singletons. This sequence was found in an adult woman who had mild COVID-19 (a few samples of this study predate the infection). Cell type and time point are not known. J is TRBJ2-3 and V is TRBV19; 8 bases align to TRBD2. Sample: PBMCs or a T cell subset sorted from them (not recorded which). CDR3 sequence: CASNSRSGSGGADTQYF. In DNA, the CDR3 is TGTGCCAGTAACAGTAGGAGCGGGAGCGGGGGCGCAGATACGCAGTATTTT.